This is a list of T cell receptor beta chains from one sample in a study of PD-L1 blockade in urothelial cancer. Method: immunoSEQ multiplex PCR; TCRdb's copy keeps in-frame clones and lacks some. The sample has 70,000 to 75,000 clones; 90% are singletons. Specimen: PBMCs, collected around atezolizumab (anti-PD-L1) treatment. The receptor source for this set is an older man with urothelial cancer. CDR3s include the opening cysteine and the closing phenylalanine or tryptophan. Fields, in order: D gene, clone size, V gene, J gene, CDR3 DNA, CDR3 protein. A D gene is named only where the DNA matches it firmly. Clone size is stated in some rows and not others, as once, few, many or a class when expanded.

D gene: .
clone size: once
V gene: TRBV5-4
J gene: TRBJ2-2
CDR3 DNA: TGTGCCAGCAGCTTGTCCCACTCCCTGAACACCGGGGAGCTGTTTTTT
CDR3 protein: CASSLSHSLNTGELFF

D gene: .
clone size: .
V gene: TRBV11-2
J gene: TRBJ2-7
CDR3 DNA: TGTGCCAGCAGCTCCGAAATGGGGAGCTCCTACGAGCAGTACTTC
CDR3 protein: CASSSEMGSSYEQYF

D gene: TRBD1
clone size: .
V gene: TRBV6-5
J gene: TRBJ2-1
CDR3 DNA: TGTGCCAGCAGTTACTCAAGACAGGGACGCAATGAGCAGTTCTTC
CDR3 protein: CASSYSRQGRNEQFF

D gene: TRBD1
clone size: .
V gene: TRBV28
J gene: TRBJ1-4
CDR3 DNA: TGTGCCAGCACCAACTTCGGGACAGCAAATGAAAAACTGTTTTTT
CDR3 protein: CASTNFGTANEKLFF

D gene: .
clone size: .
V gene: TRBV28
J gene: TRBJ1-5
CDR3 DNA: TGTGCCAGCAGTTTACCTCGAGTGATAGGCAATCAGCCCCAGCATTTT
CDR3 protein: CASSLPRVIGNQPQHF

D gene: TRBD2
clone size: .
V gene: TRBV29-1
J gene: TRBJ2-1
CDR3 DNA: TGCAGCGTTCGAGGCGGGAGCCACAATGAGCAGTTCTTC
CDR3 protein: CSVRGGSHNEQFF

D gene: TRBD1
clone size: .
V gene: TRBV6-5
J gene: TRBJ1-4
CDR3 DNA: TGTGCCAGCAGTTACTCGAACAGGGGGATTCAAAAACTGTTTTTT
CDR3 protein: CASSYSNRGIQKLFF

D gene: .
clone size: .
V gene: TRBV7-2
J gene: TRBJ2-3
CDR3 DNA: TGTGCCAGCAGCTTAGACGGGACTAGCACAGATACGCAGTATTTT
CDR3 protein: CASSLDGTSTDTQYF

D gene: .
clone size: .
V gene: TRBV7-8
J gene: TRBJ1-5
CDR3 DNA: TGTGCCAGCAGCCAGACAGTCGGGCTTCAGCCCCAGCATTTT
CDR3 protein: CASSQTVGLQPQHF

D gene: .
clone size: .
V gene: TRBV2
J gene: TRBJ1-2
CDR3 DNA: TGTGCCAGCAGTGCGAGGCCGTCTGGGGGCTACACCTTC
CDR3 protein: CASSARPSGGYTF

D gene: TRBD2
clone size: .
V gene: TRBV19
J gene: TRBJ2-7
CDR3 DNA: TGTGCCAGTAGTCTGGGGCTAGCGGGAGGCGAGCAGTACTTC
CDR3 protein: CASSLGLAGGEQYF

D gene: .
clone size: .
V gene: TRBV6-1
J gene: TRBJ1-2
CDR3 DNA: TGTGCCAGCAGCGCCTCAGGGGTGGCCTATGGCTACACCTTC
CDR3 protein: CASSASGVAYGYTF

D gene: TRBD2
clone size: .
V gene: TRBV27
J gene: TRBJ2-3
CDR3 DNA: TGTGCCAGCAGTTTTAGCACTAGCGGCTATACGCAGTATTTT
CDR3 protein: CASSFSTSGYTQYF

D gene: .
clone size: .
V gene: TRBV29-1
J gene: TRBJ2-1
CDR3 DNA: TGCAGCGCGGAATGGGAGTATGAGCAGTTCTTC
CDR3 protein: CSAEWEYEQFF

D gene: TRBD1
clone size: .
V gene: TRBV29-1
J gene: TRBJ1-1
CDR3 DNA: TGCAGCGGTCTGGGACAGGGTAACACTGAAGCTTTCTTT
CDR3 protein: CSGLGQGNTEAFF

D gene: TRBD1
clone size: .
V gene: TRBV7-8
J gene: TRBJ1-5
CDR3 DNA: TGTGCCAGCAGCTTGGGACAGCTCTATCAGCCCCAGCATTTT
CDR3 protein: CASSLGQLYQPQHF

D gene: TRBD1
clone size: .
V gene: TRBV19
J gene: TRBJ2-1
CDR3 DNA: TGTGCCAGTAGTGCAGGGACAGGGGGTCCGTATGAGCAGTTCTTC
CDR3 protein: CASSAGTGGPYEQFF

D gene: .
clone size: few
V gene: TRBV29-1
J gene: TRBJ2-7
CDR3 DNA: TGCAGCGTTGAAAGGGGTACCACCTCCGAGCAGTACTTC
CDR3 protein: CSVERGTTSEQYF

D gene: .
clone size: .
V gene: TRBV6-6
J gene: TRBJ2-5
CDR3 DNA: TGTGCCAGCAGTTACGGCAACCAAGAGACCCAGTACTTC
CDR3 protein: CASSYGNQETQYF

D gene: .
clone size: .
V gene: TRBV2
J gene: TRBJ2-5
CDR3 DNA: TGTGCCAGCAGGTTGGACACCGGGGAGACCCAGTACTTC
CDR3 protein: CASRLDTGETQYF

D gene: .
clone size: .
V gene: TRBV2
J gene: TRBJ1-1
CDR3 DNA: TGTGCCAGCAGTGAGGGGCCTTGGGAAGCTTTCTTT
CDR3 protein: CASSEGPWEAFF

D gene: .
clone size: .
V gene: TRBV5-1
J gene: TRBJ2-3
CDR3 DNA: TGCGCCAGCAGCTTGTCTGCGGGGCCTCGGACAGATACGCAGTATTTT
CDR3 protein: CASSLSAGPRTDTQYF

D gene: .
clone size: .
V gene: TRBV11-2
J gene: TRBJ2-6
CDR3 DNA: TGTGCCAGCACAACCGCGCTATCTGGGGCCAACGTCCTGACTTTC
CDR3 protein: CASTTALSGANVLTF

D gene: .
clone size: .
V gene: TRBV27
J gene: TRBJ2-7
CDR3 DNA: TGTGCCAGCAGAGACAAAGACGAGCAGTACTTC
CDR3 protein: CASRDKDEQYF

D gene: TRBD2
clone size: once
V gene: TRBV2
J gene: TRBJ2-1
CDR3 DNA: TGTGCCAGCATGCCCTTCCTAGCGGACAATGAGCAGTTCTTC
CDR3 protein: CASMPFLADNEQFF

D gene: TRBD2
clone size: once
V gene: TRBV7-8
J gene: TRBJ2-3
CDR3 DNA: TGTGCCAGCAGCTTAGCCCCTAGCGGGAACACAGATACGCAGTATTTT
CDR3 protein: CASSLAPSGNTDTQYF

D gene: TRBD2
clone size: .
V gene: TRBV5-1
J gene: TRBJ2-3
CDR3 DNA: TGCGCCAGCAGCCCTGGCCAGCGGGGCAACACAGATACGCAGTATTTT
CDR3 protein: CASSPGQRGNTDTQYF

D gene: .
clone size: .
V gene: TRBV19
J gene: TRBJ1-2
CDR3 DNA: TGTGCCAGTAGTAAAAGAGTGGGCAGGGGTAACTATGGCTACACCTTC
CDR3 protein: CASSKRVGRGNYGYTF

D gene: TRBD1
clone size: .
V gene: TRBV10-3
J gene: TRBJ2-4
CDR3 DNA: TGTGCCATCAGGGAACAGGGGTTTGACATTCAGTACTTC
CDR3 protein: CAIREQGFDIQYF

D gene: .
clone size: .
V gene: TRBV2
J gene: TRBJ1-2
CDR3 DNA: TGTGCCAGCAGGTCGGACAGTAGGGGCGGGGGCTACACCTTC
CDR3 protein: CASRSDSRGGGYTF

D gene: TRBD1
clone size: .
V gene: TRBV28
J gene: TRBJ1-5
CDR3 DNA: TGTGCCAGCAGTTTAAGGGGGCATCAGCCCCAGCATTTT
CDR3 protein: CASSLRGHQPQHF

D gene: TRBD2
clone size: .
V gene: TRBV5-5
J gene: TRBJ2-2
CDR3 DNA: TGTGCCAGCAGCCCCACCGGGACTAGCGCCCTCACCGGGGAGCTGTTTTTT
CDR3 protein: CASSPTGTSALTGELFF

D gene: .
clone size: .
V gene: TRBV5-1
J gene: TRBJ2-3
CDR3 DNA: TGCGCCAGCACCCTCACGGGCTCGGGGGGCACAGATACGCAGTATTTT
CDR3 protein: CASTLTGSGGTDTQYF

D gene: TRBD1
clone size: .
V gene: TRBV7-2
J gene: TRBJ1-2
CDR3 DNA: TGTGCCAGCAGCTTAGCGGGAACAGGGGCCCATGGCTACACCTTC
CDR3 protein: CASSLAGTGAHGYTF

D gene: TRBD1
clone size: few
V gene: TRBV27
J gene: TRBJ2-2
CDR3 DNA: TGTGCCAGCCGGGGACAGTCGAACACCGGGGAGCTGTTTTTT
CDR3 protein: CASRGQSNTGELFF

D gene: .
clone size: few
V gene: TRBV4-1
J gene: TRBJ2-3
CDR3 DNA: TGCGCCAGCAGCCAAGACGGAGGGCAGGGAATCGGAGATACGCAGTATTTT
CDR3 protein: CASSQDGGQGIGDTQYF

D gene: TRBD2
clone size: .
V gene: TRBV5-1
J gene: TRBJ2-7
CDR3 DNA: TGCGCCAGCAGTTCTTTAGGGCGGGAGAACGAGCAGTACTTC
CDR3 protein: CASSSLGRENEQYF

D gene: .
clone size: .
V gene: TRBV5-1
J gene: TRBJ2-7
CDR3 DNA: TGCGCCAGCAGACTTGAGGGGGACGAGCAGTACTTC
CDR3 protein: CASRLEGDEQYF

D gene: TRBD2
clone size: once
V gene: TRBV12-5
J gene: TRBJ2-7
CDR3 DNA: TGTGCTAGTGGTTTTTCCCCTAGCGGGATCCCCTACGAGCAGTACTTC
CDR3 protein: CASGFSPSGIPYEQYF

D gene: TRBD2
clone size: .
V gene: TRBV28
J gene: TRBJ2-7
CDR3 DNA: TGTGCCAGCTGTGGCGGGAGGGCCTTTGGCGAGCAGTACTTC
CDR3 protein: CASCGGRAFGEQYF

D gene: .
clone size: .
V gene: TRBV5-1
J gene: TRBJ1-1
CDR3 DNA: TGCGCCAGCAGCTTGGAGGGGTCCGCTACCTACACTGAAGCTTTCTTT
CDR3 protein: CASSLEGSATYTEAFF